A single sample gave rise to the 19 T cell receptor beta chains below, sequenced in a study of graft-versus-host responses after intestinal transplantation. The protocol was immunoSEQ multiplex PCR, while the TCRdb copy is restricted to in-frame clones and leaves out a portion. The table lists tens of thousands of clones, about 87% of them singletons. The starting material was PBMCs, obtained 26 days after transplant. These receptors were collected from a human patient who received an intestinal transplant, so some T cells may come from the graft donor.

This clone was found once. This rearrangement joins TRBV19 to TRBJ2-1; 12 positions agree with TRBD2. With V trimmed by 3 bases and J by 7 bases, 7 bases remained unmatched. Germline lookup yields CDR1 LNHDA and CDR2 SQIVND (reference sequence). This CDR3 region has 16 residues. The CDR3 nucleotides read TGTGCCAGTAGTATCCTGACTAGCGGGAGAGGTAATGAGCAGTTCTTC. Translated, it gives CASSILTSGRGNEQFF.

V gene TRBV6-1 combines with J gene TRBJ1-5, with no clear D. The CDR3 spans 15 residues. V lost 4 bases and J lost 0, with 10 bases in between. The V gene's germline CDR1 is MNHNS and CDR2 SASEGT. Here the CDR3 reads CASSVTEHSNQPQHF. Here the CDR3 DNA reads TGTGCCAGCAGTGTAACAGAGCATAGCAATCAGCCCCAGCATTTT.

The rearrangement links TRBV30 to TRBJ2-1; 9 bases match TRBD2. V gave up 4 bases and J gave up 4 bases; unmatched junction bases: 2. Germline CDR1 is GTSNPN and CDR2 is SVGIG (reference sequence). The CDR3 covers 13 residues. The CDR3 nucleotides are TGTGCCTGGAATAGCGGGGGATACAATGAGCAGTTCTTC. It codes for CAWNSGGYNEQFF.

The V gene is TRBV28, the J gene TRBJ1-4; TRBD1 might be the D (5 bases). Between the trimmed V and J ends, which lost 8 bases and 7 bases, there was a span of 17 bases. Germline CDR1 is MDHEN and CDR2 is SYDVKM. CDR3 length: 14 residues. CDR3 amino acids: CASQEGSPGEKLFF. CDR3 bases: TGTGCCAGCCAGGAGGGGTCCCCGGGTGAAAAACTGTTTTTT.

The rearrangement links TRBV6-4 to TRBJ2-3, with no clear D. CDR1 and CDR2 from the germline V gene are MRHNA and SNTAGT. This CDR3 has 12 residues. Trimming removed 2 bases from V and 6 bases from J, with 6 bases in between. CDR3 sequence reads: CASSDEVDTQYF. CDR3 DNA sequence: TGTGCCAGCAGTGACGAGGTGGATACGCAGTATTTT.

The V call is TRBV7-2, the J call TRBJ2-7; TRBD1 agrees at 7 bases. CDR1 SGHTA and CDR2 FQGNSA come from the germline V gene. Trimming cost V 1 base and J 3 bases; bases outside gene matches: 3. CDR3 length: 14 amino acids. CDR3 bases: TGTGCCAGCAGCTTAGGGCCAGGGGGCTACGAGCAGTACTTC. It encodes CASSLGPGGYEQYF.

The J gene is TRBJ1-2, the V gene TRBV2, with 7 bases matching TRBD1. The CDR3 covers 15 residues. CDR1 is SNHLY and CDR2 is FYNNEI in the germline V gene. With 6 bases clipped from V and 8 bases from J, the junction kept 15 bases outside the gene matches. The CDR3 here is CASSGIDRDFNGYTF. The CDR3, as DNA: TGTGCCAGCAGCGGGATAGACAGGGATTTTAACGGCTACACCTTC.

The chain couples TRBV5-1 to TRBJ2-2, with TRBD1 matching over 7 bases. The CDR3 has 15 residues. Trimming removed 7 bases from V and 0 bases from J; junction bases left unmatched: 6. CDR1 is SGHRS and CDR2 is YFSETQ in the germline V gene. CDR3 in DNA: TGCGCCAGCTCAACCGGGACAGCGAACACCGGGGAGCTGTTTTTT. It translates to CASSTGTANTGELFF.

This clone was detected only once. V gene TRBV9 combines with J gene TRBJ1-2; TRBD1 aligns across 7 bases. This CDR3 has 14 residues. Germline V gene sequence: CDR1 SGDLS, CDR2 YYNGEE. With 3 bases clipped from V and 5 bases from J, the junction kept 7 bases outside the gene matches. The CDR3 is CASSGTGTAYGYTF. CDR3 DNA sequence: TGTGCCAGCAGCGGCACCGGGACAGCTTATGGCTACACCTTC. Filled out from reference TRBV9 and TRBJ1-2, the complete variable domain reads DSGVTQTPKHLITATGQRVTLRCSPRSGDLSVYWYQQSLDQGLQFLIQYYNGEERAKGNILERFSAQQFPDLHSELNLSSLELGDSALYFCASSGTGTAYGYTFGSGTRLTVV.

The gene calls are TRBV25-1 and TRBJ1-1; D possibly corresponds to TRBD1 (6 bases). Germline assignment: CDR1 MGHDK and CDR2 SYGVNS. The CDR3 totals 13 residues. Trimming pared 4 bases from V and 2 bases from J, leaving 8 bases between. CDR3: CASSGDTNTEAFF. DNA for the CDR3: TGTGCCAGCAGTGGGGACACTAACACTGAAGCTTTCTTT.

The rearrangement uses TRBV27 and TRBJ2-4; TRBD2 might be the D (6 bases). The V gene lost 3 bases and the J gene lost 7 bases, with 10 bases spanning the gap. Germline V gene data show CDR1 as MNHEY and CDR2 as SMNVEV (reference sequence). This CDR3 is built from 13 residues. The CDR3 DNA is TGTGCCAGCAGTTTTTCGGGGGTGAACATTCAGTACTTC. Translation: CASSFSGVNIQYF.

This chain connects TRBV6-1 to TRBJ2-1; 11 nucleotides line up with TRBD2. Germline CDR1 reads MNHNS; CDR2 reads SASEGT. V was pared by 0 bases and J by 8 bases, with 6 bases of the junction left unmatched. This CDR3 contains 16 residues. In nucleotides, the CDR3 is TGTGCCAGCAGTGAAGCTAGCGGGGGGGCGACAGATGAGCAGTTCTTC. As protein: CASSEASGGATDEQFF.

This clone has only a few counts. The CDR3 is CASSLSGGSYEQYV. DNA for the CDR3: TGTGCCAGCAGTTTATCTGGGGGCTCCTACGAGCAGTACGTC. The rearrangement uses TRBV27 and TRBJ2-7, with D tentatively TRBD1 or TRBD2 (5 bases each). The CDR3 covers 14 residues. Per the germline V gene, CDR1 is MNHEY and CDR2 is SMNVEV (reference sequence). V dropped 0 bases and J dropped 0 bases, with 6 bases sitting between them.

The chain couples TRBV7-9 to TRBJ2-3, with 9 bases that match TRBD1. The CDR3 loop spans 18 amino acids. Germline V CDR1 and CDR2: SEHNR, FQNEAQ (reference sequence). V was clipped by 5 bases and J by 2 bases; unmatched bases: 14. The CDR3 here is CASSRQTRDRAHTDTQYF. The CDR3 nucleotides are TGTGCCAGCAGCCGCCAGACAAGGGACAGGGCACACACAGATACGCAGTATTTT.

The chain couples TRBV9 to TRBJ2-2; 10 positions agree with TRBD2. This CDR3 contains 18 residues. CDR1 is SGDLS and CDR2 is YYNGEE in the germline V gene. The J segment lost 8 bases and the V segment lost 3 bases, leaving 16 bases of the junction unmatched. The CDR3 DNA reads as TGTGCCAGCAGCGCCCCGGGACTAGCGTCCCTGGGGGGAGGGGAGCTGTTTTTT. Protein sequence: CASSAPGLASLGGGELFF.

This chain links TRBV25-1 with TRBJ1-2; D gene unclear. CDR1 MGHDK and CDR2 SYGVNS come from the germline V gene. Deletions cut 2 bases from V and 4 bases from J, with 11 bases between. CDR3 length equals 14 residues. The CDR3 spells CASSERSLFYGYTF. The DNA for the CDR3 is TGTGCCAGCAGTGAAAGGAGCCTCTTCTATGGCTACACCTTC.

V gene TRBV27 combines with J gene TRBJ2-5; 7 nucleotides line up with TRBD1. The junction had 7 bases not matched to a gene; V was cut back by 4 bases and J by 2 bases. The CDR3 runs to 15 residues. Germline CDR1 reads MNHEY; CDR2 reads SMNVEV (reference sequence). The CDR3 region has the DNA TGTGCCAGCAGTTCCCTGGGACAGAAGCAAGAGACCCAGTACTTC. Residues: CASSSLGQKQETQYF.

The chain joins TRBV11-2 to TRBJ2-3, with D uncertain. CDR1 and CDR2 from the germline V gene are SGHAT and FQNNGV. Trimming took 0 bases from V and 0 from J, leaving 7 bases between them. There are 15 residues in the CDR3. CDR3 bases: TGTGCCAGCAGCTTAGACTTGTCTAGCACAGATACGCAGTATTTT. Residues: CASSLDLSSTDTQYF.

This chain connects TRBV13 to TRBJ1-4, with 11 bases fitting TRBD1. CDR1 is PRHDT, CDR2 FYEKMQ, per germline (reference sequence). With 5 bases clipped from V and 8 bases from J, the junction kept 7 bases outside the gene matches. The CDR3 is 15 amino acids. CDR3 in DNA: TGTGCCAGCAGCGCCGGACAGGGGGCGGGCGAAAAACTGTTTTTT. It codes for CASSAGQGAGEKLFF.